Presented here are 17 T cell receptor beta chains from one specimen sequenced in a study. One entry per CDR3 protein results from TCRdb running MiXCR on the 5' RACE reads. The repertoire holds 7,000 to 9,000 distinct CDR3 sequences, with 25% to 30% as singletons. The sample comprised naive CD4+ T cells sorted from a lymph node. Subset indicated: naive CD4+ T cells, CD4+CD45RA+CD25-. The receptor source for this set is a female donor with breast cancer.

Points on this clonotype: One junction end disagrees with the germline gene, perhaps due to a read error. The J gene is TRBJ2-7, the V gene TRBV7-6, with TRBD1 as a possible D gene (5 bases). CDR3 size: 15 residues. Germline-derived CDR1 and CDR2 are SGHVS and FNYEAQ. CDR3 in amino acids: CVSSLRPGLFYAQYF. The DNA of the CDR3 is TGTGTCAGCAGCCTACGGCCAGGGCTGTTTTACGCGCAGTACTTC.

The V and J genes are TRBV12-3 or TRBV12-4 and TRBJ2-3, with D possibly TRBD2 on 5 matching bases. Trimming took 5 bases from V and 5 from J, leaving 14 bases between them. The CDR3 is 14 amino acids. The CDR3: CASSPPWGVDTQYF. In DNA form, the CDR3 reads TGTGCCAGCAGTCCCCCCTGGGGAGTAGATACGCAGTATTTT.

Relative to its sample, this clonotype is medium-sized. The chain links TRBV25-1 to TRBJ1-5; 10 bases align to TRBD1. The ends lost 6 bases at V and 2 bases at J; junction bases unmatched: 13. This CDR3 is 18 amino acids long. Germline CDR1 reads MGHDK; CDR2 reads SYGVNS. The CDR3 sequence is CASSPGTGEVEGNQPQHF. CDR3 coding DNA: TGTGCCAGCAGCCCCGGGACAGGGGAGGTGGAGGGCAATCAGCCCCAGCATTTT.

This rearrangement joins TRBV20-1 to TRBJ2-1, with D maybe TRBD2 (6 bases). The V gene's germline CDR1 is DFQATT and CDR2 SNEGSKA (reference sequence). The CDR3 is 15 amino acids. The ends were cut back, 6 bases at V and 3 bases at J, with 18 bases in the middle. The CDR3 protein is CSATRAAGVYNEQFF. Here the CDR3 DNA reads TGCAGTGCAACAAGGGCAGCGGGCGTCTACAATGAGCAGTTCTTC.

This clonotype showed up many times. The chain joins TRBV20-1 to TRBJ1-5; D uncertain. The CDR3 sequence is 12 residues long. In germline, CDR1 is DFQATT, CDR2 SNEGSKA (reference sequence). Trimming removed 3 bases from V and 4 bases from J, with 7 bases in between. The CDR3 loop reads CSASFANQPQHF. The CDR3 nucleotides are TGCAGTGCTAGTTTTGCGAATCAGCCCCAGCATTTT.

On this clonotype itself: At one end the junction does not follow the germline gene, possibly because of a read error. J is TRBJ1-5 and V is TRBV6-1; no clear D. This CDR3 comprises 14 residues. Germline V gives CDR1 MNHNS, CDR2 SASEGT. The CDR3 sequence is CASGSRPSSQPQHF. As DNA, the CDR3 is TGCGCCAGCGGTTCCCGACCTAGCTCTCAGCCCCAGCATTTT.

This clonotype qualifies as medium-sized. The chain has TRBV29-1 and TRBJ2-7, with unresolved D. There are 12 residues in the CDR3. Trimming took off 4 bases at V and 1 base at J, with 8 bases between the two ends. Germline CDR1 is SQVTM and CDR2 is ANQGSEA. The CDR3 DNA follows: TGCAGCGTTGGAGGCTTGTCCTACGAGCAGTACTTC. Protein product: CSVGGLSYEQYF.

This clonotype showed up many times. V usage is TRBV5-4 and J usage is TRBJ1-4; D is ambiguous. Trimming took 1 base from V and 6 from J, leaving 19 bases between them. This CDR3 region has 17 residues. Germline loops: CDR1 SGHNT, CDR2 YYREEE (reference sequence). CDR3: CASSLSPAGRRDEKLFF. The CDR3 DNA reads TGTGCCAGCAGCTTGTCCCCCGCCGGCAGGAGGGATGAAAAACTGTTTTTT.

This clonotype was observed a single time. CDR3: CASSAWTSGRRSVEQFF. In DNA form, the CDR3 reads TGTGCCAGCAGTGCCTGGACTAGCGGGAGAAGATCGGTTGAGCAGTTCTTC. The chain combines TRBV6-5 with TRBJ2-1; TRBD2 aligns across 13 bases. CDR1 and CDR2 (germline): MNHEY, SVGAGI. After removal of 5 bases from V and 9 bases from J, the junction contained 13 bases not matched to a gene. This CDR3 region has 17 residues.

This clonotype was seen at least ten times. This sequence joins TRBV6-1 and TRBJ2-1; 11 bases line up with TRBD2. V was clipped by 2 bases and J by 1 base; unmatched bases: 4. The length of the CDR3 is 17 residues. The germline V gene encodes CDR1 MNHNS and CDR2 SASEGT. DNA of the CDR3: TGTGCCAGCAGTGAAAGGCTAGCGGGAGGATCCTACAATGAGCAGTTCTTC. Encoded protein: CASSERLAGGSYNEQFF.

The chain's CDR3 is CASSLGWTSIEQYF. The CDR3 DNA follows: TGCGCCAGCAGCTTGGGTTGGACTAGCATTGAGCAGTACTTC. The chain links TRBV5-1 to TRBJ2-7; TRBD2 matches at 8 bases. Trimming removed 0 bases from V and 7 bases from J; junction bases left unmatched: 6. The germline V gene has CDR1 SGHRS and CDR2 YFSETQ. The CDR3 runs 14 residues.

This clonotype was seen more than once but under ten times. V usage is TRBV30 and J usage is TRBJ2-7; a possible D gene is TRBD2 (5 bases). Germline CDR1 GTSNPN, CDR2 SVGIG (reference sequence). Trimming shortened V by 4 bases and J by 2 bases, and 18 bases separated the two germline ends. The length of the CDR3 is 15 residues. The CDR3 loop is CAWKQLAGTPYEQYF. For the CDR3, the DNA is TGTGCCTGGAAACAACTTGCGGGTACCCCCTACGAGCAGTACTTC.

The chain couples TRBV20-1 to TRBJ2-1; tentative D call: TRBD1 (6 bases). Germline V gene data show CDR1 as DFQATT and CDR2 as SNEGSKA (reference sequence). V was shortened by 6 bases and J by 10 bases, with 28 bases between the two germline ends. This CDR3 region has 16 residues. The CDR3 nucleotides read TGCAGTGCCCCCGCTCCGGTACAGGGTCATTGGGACGAGCAGTTCTTC. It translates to CSAPAPVQGHWDEQFF.

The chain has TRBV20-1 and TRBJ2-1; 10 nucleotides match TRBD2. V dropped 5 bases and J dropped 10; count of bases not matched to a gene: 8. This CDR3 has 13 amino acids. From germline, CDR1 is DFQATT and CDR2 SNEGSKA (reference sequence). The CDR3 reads CSAQGLAPREQFF. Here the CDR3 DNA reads TGCAGTGCTCAGGGACTAGCGCCGAGGGAGCAGTTCTTC.

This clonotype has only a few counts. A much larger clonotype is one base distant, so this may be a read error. CDR3 sequence reads: CANSQGRNYEQYF. Written as DNA, the CDR3 is TGCGCCAACAGCCAAGGCAGGAACTACGAGCAGTACTTC. V gene TRBV4-1 combines with J gene TRBJ2-7; D unresolved. The CDR3 runs 13 residues. CDR1 MGHRA and CDR2 YSYEKL come from the germline V gene.

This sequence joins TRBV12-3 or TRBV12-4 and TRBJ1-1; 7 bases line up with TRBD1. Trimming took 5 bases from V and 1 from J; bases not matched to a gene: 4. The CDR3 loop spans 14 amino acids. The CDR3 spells CASSMGQTNTEAFF. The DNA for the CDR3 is TGTGCCAGCAGTATGGGACAGACGAACACTGAAGCTTTCTTT.

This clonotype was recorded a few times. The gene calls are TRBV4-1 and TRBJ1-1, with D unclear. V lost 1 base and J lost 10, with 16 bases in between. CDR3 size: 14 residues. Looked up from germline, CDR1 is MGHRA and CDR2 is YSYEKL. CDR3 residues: CASSQASPPAVAFF. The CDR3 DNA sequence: TGCGCCAGCAGCCAAGCTTCCCCACCTGCTGTAGCTTTCTTT.